This T cell receptor beta chain was identified during a study of neurological immune-mediated disorders. Using its own MiXCR run on the 5' RACE reads, TCRdb lists one record per CDR3 protein. The table has tens of thousands of distinct CDR3 sequences, approximately 10% seen once. Between the trimmed V and J ends, which lost 8 bases and 7 bases, there was a span of 20 bases. The CDR3 extends over 14 amino acids. Germline CDR1 reads MNHNS; CDR2 reads SASEGT. This clonotype has ten or more counts. Input material: PBMCs. This sequence joins TRBV6-1 and TRBJ2-5, with D possibly called TRBD1 or TRBD2 (6 bases each). The clonotype was recovered from a man aged 55 to 70 in good health. As DNA, the CDR3 is TGTGCCAGCGACTCCCGGAACAGGGAGGCGACCCAGTACTTC. This translates into CASDSRNREATQYF.